Listed here are 31 T cell receptor beta chains from one sample, sequenced in a study of cytomegalovirus exposure and HLA in healthy donors. PCR was performed using 60 Vbeta and 13 Jbeta primers. Produced via immunoSEQ multiplex PCR; TCRdb's table is partial and in-frame only. The sample holds some 140,000 clones, 65% to 85% seen once. The sequencing input was PBMCs. Receptors originate from a woman aged 40 to 55 in good health and CMV-seropositive.

In this sample, this clone turned up once. The chain recombines TRBV5-4 with TRBJ2-5; 7 nucleotides align to TRBD1. CDR3 length equals 12 residues. From germline, CDR1 is SGHNT and CDR2 YYREEE (reference sequence). The V segment lost 8 bases and the J segment 5 bases; nucleotides outside the gene matches: 6. In DNA, the CDR3 is TGTGCCAGTCAGGGGGTTGACGAGACCCAGTACTTC. Its protein product is CASQGVDETQYF. The full variable domain, in which reference TRBV5-4 and TRBJ2-5 provide the parts outside the CDR3, is ETGVTQSPTHLIKTRGQQVTLRCSSQSGHNTVSWYQQALGQGPQFIFQYYREEENGRGNFPPRFSGLQFPNYSSELNVNALELDDSALYLCASQGVDETQYFGPGTRLLVL.

V is TRBV19 and J is TRBJ2-5; possibly TRBD1 for D (6 bases). Trimming removed 7 bases from V and 9 bases from J, with 15 bases in between. From germline, CDR1 is LNHDA and CDR2 SQIVND (reference sequence). The CDR3 has 12 residues. The DNA for the CDR3 is TGTGCCAGTAATTCAGGGGAAGGGGCCCAGTACTTC. Protein product: CASNSGEGAQYF.

This clone was recorded once. The chain recombines TRBV6-6 with TRBJ2-7, with 10 bases matching TRBD2. Trimming at V came to 6 bases and at J to 3 bases, leaving 5 bases not matched to a gene. CDR3 length: 14 residues. Germline loops: CDR1 MNHNY, CDR2 SVGAGI (reference sequence). CDR3: CASRPAGGDYEQYF. The CDR3 DNA reads as TGTGCCAGCAGACCAGCGGGAGGGGACTACGAGCAGTACTTC.

The chain joins TRBV19 to TRBJ2-1, with D perhaps matching TRBD2 (5 bases). The CDR3 sequence is 17 residues long. V lost 1 base to trimming and J lost 0 bases, with 13 bases between them. Germline V CDR1 and CDR2: LNHDA, SQIVND (reference sequence). CDR3 bases: TGTGCCAGTAGTATAGGGAGCGGTCCTTCCTCCTACAATGAGCAGTTCTTC. Residues: CASSIGSGPSSYNEQFF.

This rearrangement joins TRBV18 to TRBJ2-7, with 11 bases identical to TRBD2. CDR1 and CDR2 (germline): KGHSH, LQKENI. The ends lost 5 bases at V and 7 bases at J; junction bases unmatched: 25. CDR3 size: 20 residues. The chain's CDR3 is CASSALPAHLAGGPLGEQYF. CDR3 coding DNA: TGTGCCAGCTCAGCCCTACCCGCACATCTAGCGGGAGGTCCTCTTGGGGAGCAGTACTTC.

The chain joins TRBV7-9 to TRBJ2-1, with 9 positions matching TRBD2. CDR1 is SEHNR and CDR2 is FQNEAQ in the germline V gene (reference sequence). The CDR3 has 14 residues. The V segment lost 8 bases and the J segment 7 bases; nucleotides outside the gene matches: 9. The CDR3 region has the DNA TGTGCCAGCTCCGGCGAGCGGGAGGCAAATGAGCAGTTCTTC. Protein sequence: CASSGEREANEQFF.

This rearrangement joins TRBV7-9 to TRBJ2-3; 7 bases line up with TRBD2. V gave up 5 bases and J gave up 2 bases; unmatched junction bases: 7. CDR3 length: 15 amino acids. Looked up from germline, CDR1 is SEHNR and CDR2 is FQNEAQ (reference sequence). This CDR3 is CASSPREANTDTQYF. The DNA for the CDR3 is TGTGCCAGCAGCCCTCGGGAGGCCAACACAGATACGCAGTATTTT.

The chain is built from TRBV15 and TRBJ1-2; D perhaps matches TRBD1 (6 bases). The CDR3 runs 14 residues. Germline lookup yields CDR1 LNHNV and CDR2 YYDKDF (reference sequence). The ends were cut back, 3 bases at V and 3 bases at J, with 11 bases in the middle. The CDR3, as DNA: TGTGCCACCAGCAGCCTACAGGGCCACTATGGCTACACCTTC. Protein sequence: CATSSLQGHYGYTF.

The chain is built from TRBV19 and TRBJ2-5, with D perhaps matching TRBD2 (5 bases). V was trimmed by 5 bases and J by 7 bases, leaving 20 bases between them. The CDR3 covers 15 residues. Germline V gene lookup returns CDR1 LNHDA and CDR2 SQIVND (reference sequence). The CDR3 reads CASSLGLAGTWTQYF. The CDR3 nucleotides read TGTGCCAGTAGTTTAGGGCTAGCAGGCACTTGGACCCAGTACTTC.

Written as DNA, the CDR3 is TGTGCCAGCAGTGGGGACAGGGCGAACACCGGGGAGCTGTTTTTT. Residues: CASSGDRANTGELFF. The chain carries TRBV2 and TRBJ2-2; 9 bases fit TRBD1. With 4 bases clipped from V and 0 bases from J, the junction kept 0 bases outside the gene matches. The germline V gene encodes CDR1 SNHLY and CDR2 FYNNEI. This CDR3 contains 15 residues.

The chain carries TRBV29-1 and TRBJ2-1, with D perhaps matching TRBD2 (6 bases). Trimming removed 8 bases at V and 2 bases at J, with 13 bases between. Germline lookup yields CDR1 SQVTM and CDR2 ANQGSEA. CDR3 length: 13 residues. The CDR3 DNA follows: TGCAGCACCGGGAGTGGGGCCTACAATGAGCAGTTCTTC. It translates to CSTGSGAYNEQFF.

The CDR3 DNA reads as TGTGCCAGCAGTTACTCTGGCGGGATAGGGACAGATACGCAGTATTTT. Amino acids: CASSYSGGIGTDTQYF. The chain employs TRBV6-5 and TRBJ2-3; TRBD2 is a possible D gene (6 bases). This CDR3 is built from 16 residues. Germline V lookup: CDR1 MNHEY, CDR2 SVGAGI. Trimming took off 0 bases at V and 3 bases at J, with 13 bases between the two ends.

Written as DNA, the CDR3 is TGTGCCAGCAGCGTAGGAGGCAGCTTTAATGAAAAACTGTTTTTT. As protein: CASSVGGSFNEKLFF. V usage is TRBV9 and J usage is TRBJ1-4; D gene unclear. Trimming took 0 bases from V and 4 from J, leaving 10 bases between them. Germline CDR1 is SGDLS and CDR2 is YYNGEE. CDR3 size: 15 residues.

The rearrangement links TRBV5-4 to TRBJ2-3; D is uncertain. V was cut by 0 bases and J by 1 base, with 3 bases left in between. This CDR3 region has 13 residues. CDR1 and CDR2 (germline): SGHNT, YYREEE (reference sequence). DNA for the CDR3: TGTGCCAGCAGCTTGGTAGGCACAGATACGCAGTATTTT. Translation: CASSLVGTDTQYF.

This clone was observed a few times. The V gene is TRBV11-1, the J gene TRBJ2-7; 8 nucleotides agree with TRBD1. The CDR3 sequence is 12 residues long. With V trimmed by 5 bases and J by 5 bases, 2 bases remained unmatched. Germline V CDR1 and CDR2: SGHAT, FQDESV (reference sequence). The CDR3 DNA reads as TGTGCCAGCAGCCAGGGGGCGGACGAGCAGTACTTC. Residues: CASSQGADEQYF.

The V and J genes are TRBV28 and TRBJ2-1, with D possibly matching TRBD2 (5 bases). The V end was cut by 3 bases, the J end by 5 bases, with 14 bases between. CDR3 length equals 15 residues. Germline CDR1 is MDHEN and CDR2 is SYDVKM. CDR3 nucleotides: TGTGCCAGCAGTTTTGGTGGGAGTGTCAACAATGAGCAGTTCTTC. This gives the protein CASSFGGSVNNEQFF.

This chain links TRBV10-2 with TRBJ2-5; 8 nucleotides match TRBD2. J gave up 1 base and V 3 bases, and 4 bases lay outside the gene matches. The germline gives CDR1 WSHSY, CDR2 SAAADI. The CDR3 is 15 amino acids. This CDR3 reads CASSDLAGSQETQYF. CDR3 bases: TGCGCCAGCAGTGATTTAGCGGGATCCCAAGAGACCCAGTACTTC.

The chain uses TRBV5-4 and TRBJ1-1; 8 nucleotides agree with TRBD1. The V and J ends lost 1 base and 4 bases, in that order; junction bases with no gene match: 6. Germline CDR1 reads SGHNT; CDR2 reads YYREEE (reference sequence). The CDR3 sequence is 15 residues long. The CDR3 sequence: CASSLYRGLVTEAFF. CDR3 nucleotides: TGTGCCAGCAGCTTGTACAGGGGGTTGGTCACTGAAGCTTTCTTT.

The V gene is TRBV11-2, the J gene TRBJ2-2, with D unresolved. CDR1 and CDR2 from the germline V gene are SGHAT and FQNNGV. Deletions cut 4 bases from V and 4 bases from J, with 4 bases between. This CDR3 has 12 residues. The CDR3 DNA reads as TGTGCCAGCAGCTCGGGCACCGGGGAGCTGTTTTTT. It translates to CASSSGTGELFF.

This clone was counted a single time. The gene calls are TRBV28 and TRBJ2-1; 12 nucleotides agree with TRBD2. V trimming: 9 bases; J trimming: 7 bases; junction bases outside the gene matches: 10. CDR1 and CDR2 (germline): MDHEN, SYDVKM. This CDR3 is built from 15 residues. CDR3 protein: CASFPTSGRDNEQFF. The DNA of the CDR3 is TGTGCCAGTTTCCCGACTAGCGGGAGAGATAATGAGCAGTTCTTC.

The chain joins TRBV6-1 to TRBJ1-2; the match to TRBD1 covers 7 bases. V shed 5 bases, J shed 3 bases, and the junction held 3 bases outside the gene matches. From germline, CDR1 is MNHNS and CDR2 SASEGT. This CDR3 has 13 residues. CDR3: CASSHDRDYGYTF. The CDR3 DNA is TGTGCCAGCAGTCATGACAGGGACTATGGCTACACCTTC.

This clone has only a few counts. In DNA, the CDR3 is TGTGCCAGTAGTCCCTCCGGGGACAGCACTGAAGCTTTCTTT. Its protein product is CASSPSGDSTEAFF. The chain combines TRBV19 with TRBJ1-1; TRBD1 matches 7 bases. The CDR3 totals 14 residues. Germline V lookup: CDR1 LNHDA, CDR2 SQIVND (reference sequence). V gave up 5 bases and J gave up 4 bases; unmatched junction bases: 7.

The chain couples TRBV29-1 to TRBJ2-7, with TRBD2 matching 7 bases. This CDR3 has 12 residues. Looked up from germline, CDR1 is SQVTM and CDR2 is ANQGSEA. The J segment lost 2 bases and the V segment lost 7 bases, leaving 5 bases of the junction unmatched. CDR3 residues: CSATSDTYEQYF. The CDR3, as DNA: TGCAGCGCAACTAGCGACACCTACGAGCAGTACTTC.

Only a few counts were recorded for this clone. The V call is TRBV7-7, the J call TRBJ2-2, with 12 bases matching TRBD2. The CDR3 has 17 amino acids. Trimming cost V 4 bases and J 2 bases; bases outside gene matches: 5. The germline V gene encodes CDR1 SSHAT and CDR2 FNYEAQ (reference sequence). The chain's CDR3 is CASSSRLAGANTGELFF. CDR3 DNA: TGTGCCAGCAGCTCCAGACTAGCGGGAGCTAACACCGGGGAGCTGTTTTTT.

CDR3 in DNA: TGTGCCAGCAGCGCACGAACCGACAGGGTATGGAACGATGGCTACACCTTC. Amino acid sequence: CASSARTDRVWNDGYTF. J is TRBJ1-2 and V is TRBV9; 7 bases are a match to TRBD1. This CDR3 comprises 17 residues. After removal of 3 bases from V and 6 bases from J, the junction contained 17 bases not matched to a gene. CDR1 and CDR2 (germline): SGDLS, YYNGEE.

This clone was seen more than once but under ten times. V gene TRBV9 combines with J gene TRBJ1-1; TRBD1 is a possible D gene (6 bases). V was shortened by 4 bases and J by 4 bases, with 11 bases between the two germline ends. Germline V gives CDR1 SGDLS, CDR2 YYNGEE. This CDR3 spans 13 amino acids. The CDR3 nucleotides are TGTGCCAGCAGCACTGGGACAACCACTGAAGCTTTCTTT. Translating gives CASSTGTTTEAFF.

The V call is TRBV7-9, the J call TRBJ2-1, with 7 bases matching TRBD1. The CDR3 is 13 amino acids. Germline trimming cut 2 bases from V and 9 bases from J; bases unmatched to any gene: 4. The germline V gene has CDR1 SEHNR and CDR2 FQNEAQ (reference sequence). In DNA form, the CDR3 reads TGTGCCAGCAGCTTAACAGGGGTTAGTGAGCAGTTCTTC. Amino acid sequence: CASSLTGVSEQFF.

This chain connects TRBV18 to TRBJ2-1; 9 bases fit TRBD2. V was pared by 3 bases and J by 4 bases, with 4 bases of the junction left unmatched. The CDR3 is 15 residues long. The germline V gene encodes CDR1 KGHSH and CDR2 LQKENI. CDR3 amino acids: CASSPTREGYNEQFF. CDR3 DNA sequence: TGTGCCAGCTCACCGACGCGGGAGGGTTACAATGAGCAGTTCTTC.

The V call is TRBV30, the J call TRBJ1-2; D perhaps matches TRBD1 (6 bases). Trimming left V 4 bases short and J 0 bases short, with 15 bases between. Germline loops: CDR1 GTSNPN, CDR2 SVGIG (reference sequence). This CDR3 spans 15 amino acids. As DNA, the CDR3 is TGTGCCTGGACAGGGGCTTACTTAGCTAACTATGGCTACACCTTC. The encoded protein is CAWTGAYLANYGYTF.

The chain carries TRBV4-2 and TRBJ2-1, with 10 bases that match TRBD2. CDR1 LGHNA and CDR2 YNFKEQ come from the germline V gene. V shed 2 bases and J 5 bases; nucleotides not matched to a gene: 0. The CDR3 has 14 residues. CDR3 loop: CASSQLAGDNEQFF. DNA for the CDR3: TGTGCCAGCAGCCAACTAGCGGGGGACAATGAGCAGTTCTTC.

This chain uses TRBV10-2 with TRBJ1-2, with D perhaps TRBD1 (6 bases). CDR3 length: 13 residues. V dropped 2 bases and J dropped 5 bases, with 9 bases sitting between them. Germline CDR1 WSHSY, CDR2 SAAADI. In DNA, the CDR3 is TGCGCCAGCAGTGAGGCCAGGGGATATGGCTACACCTTC. Its protein product is CASSEARGYGYTF.